The 32 T cell receptor beta chains below come from one sample, sequenced in a study of early T cells in non-severe SARS-CoV-2 infection. TCRdb itself ran the 5' RACE reads through MiXCR, one entry per CDR3 protein. Here the sample spans about 58,000 distinct CDR3 sequences, about 11% being singletons. This material consisted of whole blood, taken at baseline. The source is an adult who was a healthcare worker with PCR-confirmed SARS-CoV-2 infection or an uninfected control (not recorded which). The donor label of this sample is uncertain.

This clonotype occurred many times. The V and J genes are TRBV7-9 and TRBJ1-2, with no clear D. The CDR3 consists of 14 residues. Trimming took off 3 bases at V and 1 base at J, with 9 bases between the two ends. The V gene's germline CDR1 is SEHNR and CDR2 FQNEAQ (reference sequence). CDR3 loop: CASSFPQVNYGYTF. Here the CDR3 DNA reads TGTGCCAGCAGCTTCCCGCAGGTTAACTATGGCTACACCTTC.

This clonotype has ten or more counts. This chain joins TRBV7-9 and TRBJ2-2, with a tentative D call TRBD1 (6 bases). The CDR3 runs 14 residues. Germline loops: CDR1 SEHNR, CDR2 FQNEAQ (reference sequence). Trimming stripped 3 bases from V and 6 bases from J, with 11 bases between. The CDR3 loop is CASSFQGFAGELFF. The CDR3 nucleotides read TGTGCCAGCAGCTTTCAGGGGTTCGCCGGGGAGCTGTTTTTT.

This clonotype came up a few times. The chain recombines TRBV14 with TRBJ1-1; D is ambiguous. V was clipped by 10 bases and J by 0 bases, with 15 bases between them. The germline V gene has CDR1 SGHDN and CDR2 FVKESK. This CDR3 comprises 14 residues. As DNA, the CDR3 is TGTGCCACCGCCAAACAACAGATGAACACTGAAGCTTTCTTT. This gives the protein CATAKQQMNTEAFF.

This clonotype was seen many times. The chain joins TRBV10-3 to TRBJ2-1, with D perhaps matching TRBD1 (5 bases). Trimming pared 4 bases from V and 5 bases from J, leaving 12 bases between. Germline V gives CDR1 ENHRY, CDR2 SYGVKD. The CDR3 is 14 residues long. CDR3 bases: TGTGCCATCAGTGCATGGGGCGGCGACAATGAGCAGTTCTTC. It encodes CAISAWGGDNEQFF.

This clonotype was counted between two and nine times. The chain is built from TRBV5-5 and TRBJ2-7, with D unresolved. Trimming took off 4 bases at V and 0 bases at J, with 8 bases between the two ends. CDR3 length equals 13 residues. Germline assignment: CDR1 SGHKS and CDR2 YYEKEE (reference sequence). The CDR3 sequence is CASSRKDSYEQYV. In DNA, the CDR3 is TGTGCCAGCAGCCGAAAGGACTCCTACGAGCAGTACGTC.

This clonotype showed up many times. CDR3 region: CASSPSGAGVYEQYV. The CDR3 nucleotides read TGTGCCAGCAGTCCCTCGGGGGCAGGAGTCTACGAGCAGTACGTC. The chain uses TRBV27 and TRBJ2-7, with D possibly called TRBD1 or TRBD2 (6 bases each). V shed 5 bases and J shed 3 bases, with 17 bases lying between them. This CDR3 region has 15 residues. CDR1 and CDR2 (germline): MNHEY, SMNVEV (reference sequence).

The J gene is TRBJ2-3, the V gene TRBV6-2 or TRBV6-3, with D possibly matching TRBD2 (6 bases). The CDR3 loop spans 15 amino acids. V lost 2 bases, J lost 5 bases, and 14 bases lay in between. The germline V gene has CDR1 MNHEY and CDR2 SVGEGT. CDR3 coding DNA: TGTGCCAGCAGTTACAAATGGGGTAGCGGAGATACGCAGTATTTT. This encodes CASSYKWGSGDTQYF.

This clonotype appeared a few times. The CDR3 loop is CASSYSLAGGRQVQFF. The DNA of the CDR3 is TGTGCCAGCAGTTACTCACTAGCGGGGGGACGTCAGGTGCAGTTCTTC. This sequence joins TRBV6-2 or TRBV6-3 and TRBJ2-1; 12 bases are shared with TRBD2. The germline V gene has CDR1 MNHEY and CDR2 SVGEGT. This CDR3 region has 16 residues. Trimming at V came to 0 bases and at J to 12 bases, leaving 9 bases not matched to a gene.

The chain recombines TRBV12-3 or TRBV12-4 with TRBJ2-1; D gene unclear. Trimming cost V 3 bases and J 8 bases, with 8 bases left between them. CDR3 length: 12 residues. CDR3 region: CASSLRPHEQFF. The CDR3 nucleotides are TGTGCCAGCAGTTTGCGTCCCCATGAGCAGTTCTTC.

The rearrangement joins TRBV7-8 to TRBJ1-1, with D possibly being TRBD1 (6 bases). CDR3 length: 16 residues. Trimming left V 5 bases short and J 0 bases short, with 16 bases between. Per the germline V gene, CDR1 is SGHVS and CDR2 is FQNEAQ. CDR3 residues: CASSPGGGRLNTEAFF. The DNA for the CDR3 is TGTGCCAGCAGCCCGGGGGGGGGCAGACTGAACACTGAAGCTTTCTTT.

This rearrangement joins TRBV6-6 to TRBJ2-5; the D gene is possibly TRBD2 (6 bases). Germline assignment: CDR1 MNHNY and CDR2 SVGAGI (reference sequence). CDR3 size: 15 residues. Trimming shortened V by 8 bases and J by 2 bases, and 18 bases separated the two germline ends. In DNA form, the CDR3 reads TGTGCCAGCGGGTTAACTGCGGGACTTCAAGAGACCCAGTACTTC. This sequence encodes CASGLTAGLQETQYF.

This clonotype came up a few times. This rearrangement joins TRBV5-5 to TRBJ2-3; the D call may be TRBD1 or TRBD2 (5 bases each). V dropped 4 bases and J dropped 4 bases, with 13 bases sitting between them. This CDR3 is 14 amino acids long. Per germline, CDR1 SGHKS and CDR2 YYEKEE (reference sequence). The chain's CDR3 is CASSLMGEPDTQYF. DNA of the CDR3: TGTGCCAGCAGCCTGATGGGGGAGCCAGATACGCAGTATTTT.

This clonotype was counted only a few times. This chain joins TRBV25-1 and TRBJ2-3; unclear D gene. The germline CDR1 and CDR2 sequences are MGHDK and SYGVNS. V shed 2 bases and J shed 1 base, with 10 bases lying between them. The length of the CDR3 is 15 residues. The CDR3 protein is CASSELLGGTDTQYF. The CDR3 DNA follows: TGTGCCAGCAGTGAACTTTTAGGTGGCACAGATACGCAGTATTTT.

The rearrangement links TRBV7-2 to TRBJ2-1; 12 bases map to TRBD2. The CDR3 sequence is 16 residues long. Trimming took 5 bases from V and 8 from J; bases not matched to a gene: 10. The germline V gene encodes CDR1 SGHTA and CDR2 FQGNSA. CDR3 region: CASSPTSGGPADEQFF. CDR3 coding DNA: TGTGCCAGCAGCCCGACTAGCGGGGGACCTGCCGATGAGCAGTTCTTC.

This clonotype has more than one count but fewer than ten. This sequence joins TRBV7-2 and TRBJ2-5; TRBD1 matches 10 bases. J was trimmed by 4 bases and V by 5 bases; bases with no gene match: 7. Germline V gives CDR1 SGHTA, CDR2 FQGNSA. This CDR3 has 15 amino acids. The CDR3 spells CASSQFGTGAETQYF. CDR3 in DNA: TGTGCCAGCAGCCAATTTGGGACAGGGGCAGAGACCCAGTACTTC.

This clonotype turned up a few times. V is TRBV27 and J is TRBJ2-3, with unresolved D. V lost 2 bases to trimming and J lost 5 bases, with 8 bases between them. Germline-derived CDR1 and CDR2 are MNHEY and SMNVEV (reference sequence). The CDR3 has 13 amino acids. CDR3 amino acids: CASSLTALDTQYF. DNA for the CDR3: TGTGCCAGCAGTTTAACCGCCCTAGATACGCAGTATTTT.

The V call is TRBV21-1, the J call TRBJ1-1. TRBV21-1 is assigned pseudogene status. There are 19 residues in the CDR3. In DNA form, the CDR3 reads TGTGCCAGCAGCAAAGCGCGGGCACAGGGACTATTCATGAACACTGAAGCTTTCTTT. Translating gives CASSKARAQGLFMNTEAFF.

This chain joins TRBV7-8 and TRBJ2-1; D possibly matches TRBD1 or TRBD2 (5 bases each). Deletions cut 5 bases from V and 4 bases from J, with 30 bases between. This CDR3 spans 20 amino acids. Germline V lookup: CDR1 SGHVS, CDR2 FQNEAQ. CDR3 coding DNA: TGTGCCAGCAGCACCAAAGGGACCGTAAATATCGGCTTCCATTACAATGAGCAGTTCTTC. It translates to CASSTKGTVNIGFHYNEQFF.

The chain is built from TRBV2 and TRBJ2-7; D unclear. Germline V gives CDR1 SNHLY, CDR2 FYNNEI. V gave up 2 bases and J gave up 9 bases, with 17 bases separating them. The CDR3 spans 14 residues. DNA for the CDR3: TGTGCCAGCAGTGAATCTGGACCCCCTTTGTCGCAGTACGTC. Protein sequence: CASSESGPPLSQYV.

The rearrangement joins TRBV7-6 to TRBJ1-4, with unresolved D. The ends were cut back, 0 bases at V and 5 bases at J, with 10 bases in the middle. This CDR3 has 15 residues. Germline CDR1 reads SGHVS; CDR2 reads FNYEAQ. CDR3 sequence reads: CASSLAPDGNEKLFF. The CDR3 DNA sequence: TGTGCCAGCAGCTTAGCCCCGGACGGAAATGAAAAACTGTTTTTT.

This clonotype was detected many times. The chain uses TRBV5-5 and TRBJ1-1, with D possibly TRBD1 on 5 matching bases. Germline CDR1 and CDR2: SGHKS and YYEKEE (reference sequence). The CDR3 length is 16 residues. The V and J ends lost 0 bases and 4 bases respectively, with 16 bases between them. For the CDR3, the DNA is TGTGCCAGCAGCTTGGCGGCTAAGGGGCAAGGCACTGAAGCTTTCTTT. Its translation is CASSLAAKGQGTEAFF.

The CDR3 reads CATSDPRRGQETQYF. The CDR3 coding sequence is TGTGCCACCAGTGATCCCCGTAGGGGACAAGAGACCCAGTACTTC. V usage is TRBV24-1 and J usage is TRBJ2-5, with D tentatively TRBD1 (5 bases). Germline V gene data show CDR1 as KGHDR and CDR2 as SFDVKD. The CDR3 totals 15 residues. Trimming pared 3 bases from V and 2 bases from J, leaving 12 bases between.

This clonotype was recorded a few times. The chain links TRBV5-1 to TRBJ1-1; the match to TRBD1 covers 8 bases. Germline V gives CDR1 SGHRS, CDR2 YFSETQ. The CDR3 has 13 residues. The ends lost 4 bases at V and 6 bases at J; junction bases unmatched: 5. Here the CDR3 reads CASSLQQGAEAFF. CDR3 in DNA: TGCGCCAGCAGCCTGCAACAGGGGGCTGAAGCTTTCTTT.

This clonotype was recorded a few times. This chain uses TRBV5-4 with TRBJ2-1; D may be TRBD1 or TRBD2 (5 bases each). CDR3 size: 16 residues. From germline, CDR1 is SGHNT and CDR2 YYREEE (reference sequence). V was shortened by 1 base and J by 2 bases, with 13 bases between the two germline ends. The CDR3 spells CASSLMGRPTYNEQFF. The CDR3 DNA sequence: TGTGCCAGCAGCTTGATGGGACGGCCGACCTACAATGAGCAGTTCTTC.

This clonotype has just a few counts. This chain joins TRBV6-6 and TRBJ2-2; D unclear. This CDR3 is 14 amino acids long. CDR1 is MNHNY and CDR2 is SVGAGI in the germline V gene (reference sequence). Trimming stripped 7 bases from V and 3 bases from J, with 12 bases between. CDR3 bases: TGTGCCAGCACCCTCTTTAAAGACACCGGGGAGCTGTTTTTT. Translation: CASTLFKDTGELFF.

This clonotype was detected many times. The V and J genes are TRBV12-3 or TRBV12-4 and TRBJ1-2; TRBD1 matches at 8 bases. J was trimmed by 0 bases and V by 5 bases; bases with no gene match: 8. The CDR3 covers 16 residues. This CDR3 is CASSTGQGEANYGYTF. CDR3 coding DNA: TGTGCCAGCAGTACCGGACAGGGCGAAGCTAACTATGGCTACACCTTC.

This clonotype was recorded at least ten times. V and J are TRBV18 and TRBJ2-5; tentative D call: TRBD2 (6 bases). The germline gives CDR1 KGHSH, CDR2 LQKENI. V lost 5 bases, J lost 5 bases, and 9 bases lay in between. The CDR3 is made up of 12 amino acids. As DNA, the CDR3 is TGTGCCAGCTCAGGAGGGGAGGAGACCCAGTACTTC. The encoded protein is CASSGGEETQYF.

This sequence joins TRBV6-5 and TRBJ2-1; D possibly corresponds to TRBD1 (6 bases). V lost 6 bases and J 0 bases, leaving 12 bases between the germline ends. CDR1 is MNHEY and CDR2 is SVGAGI in the germline V gene. The CDR3 is 15 amino acids. CDR3 DNA sequence: TGTGCCAGCAGCTCCGGACAGAGCTCCTACAATGAGCAGTTCTTC. This encodes CASSSGQSSYNEQFF.

The table lists this clonotype with many counts. The chain recombines TRBV24-1 with TRBJ2-1, with D possibly TRBD1 on 6 matching bases. V was shortened by 9 bases and J by 7 bases, with 21 bases between the two germline ends. The CDR3 totals 15 residues. CDR1 is KGHDR and CDR2 is SFDVKD in the germline V gene. The CDR3 sequence is CATGAAQGLMNEQFF. DNA for the CDR3: TGTGCCACCGGGGCTGCCCAGGGGCTTATGAATGAGCAGTTCTTC.

This clonotype was recorded a few times. This chain uses TRBV14 with TRBJ1-2, with D possibly matching TRBD1 (6 bases). Germline assignment: CDR1 SGHDN and CDR2 FVKESK. V was clipped by 3 bases and J by 8 bases, with 16 bases between them. The CDR3 totals 14 residues. CDR3 protein: CASSQMTGGRGYTF. In nucleotides, the CDR3 is TGTGCCAGCAGCCAGATGACAGGTGGTAGGGGCTACACCTTC.

V is TRBV5-1 and J is TRBJ1-4; 8 positions agree with TRBD1. Germline V gene lookup returns CDR1 SGHRS and CDR2 YFSETQ. J was trimmed by 7 bases and V by 5 bases; bases with no gene match: 10. The CDR3 spans 15 residues. CDR3 amino acids: CASSERRTGREKLFF. The CDR3 DNA reads as TGCGCCAGCAGTGAGAGAAGGACAGGGCGTGAAAAACTGTTTTTT. Looking up the rest from reference TRBV5-1 and TRBJ1-4 gives the full variable domain: KAGVTQTPRYLIKTRGQQVTLSCSPISGHRSVSWYQQTPGQGLQFLFEYFSETQRNKGNFPGRFSGRQFSNSRSEMNVSTLELGDSALYLCASSERRTGREKLFFGSGTQLSVL.

This clonotype occurred many times. The J gene is TRBJ2-2, the V gene TRBV15; 9 positions agree with TRBD2. J was trimmed by 4 bases and V by 0 bases; bases with no gene match: 6. Germline V gives CDR1 LNHNV, CDR2 YYDKDF (reference sequence). This CDR3 is built from 17 residues. The CDR3 protein is CATSRERRGGRTGELFF. The CDR3 DNA is TGTGCCACCAGCAGAGAGAGGCGGGGGGGACGCACCGGGGAGCTGTTTTTT.